This T cell receptor (beta chain) was identified during a study of cytomegalovirus exposure and HLA in healthy donors (dated by TCRdb to about 2017). Turning to the overall study: An earlier analysis of several hundred of the donors reported about 300 Gb of sequence data and 95 million to 140 million unique TCR beta sequences obtained from about 179 million T cells. An early release that covered some 630 HLA-typed donors contained around 330 gigabases of sequencing data and approximately 85 million unique TCR sequences. Of the roughly 410 genotyped donors, approximately 81% were placed in the genetic ancestry cluster associated with self-reported Caucasian donors. The study was designed to test whether signatures of past pathogen exposure could be identified by cataloging public T cell receptors. Using immunosequencing, the study profiled T cell repertoires from fewer than 850 subjects and related those repertoires to cytomegalovirus serostatus. Along with the approximately 670-subject first cohort, a separate validation cohort of around 110 different subjects was used. The study combined high-throughput TCR immunosequencing, statistical association of individual TCRs with disease status, and machine learning to predict cytomegalovirus infection status. To study patterns of TCR occurrence, a later analysis re-analyzed previously published TCR beta repertoires from 666 donors and added high-resolution HLA genotyping. Rather than drawing on any new phenotypic data, the later analysis identified candidate immune exposures from TCR beta sequences and the way those sequences occurred across donors. In an earlier analysis of roughly 540 of the donors, high-throughput TCR beta sequencing was used to judge whether each TCR beta V gene segment behaved as functional or pseudogenic. Donor age, sex, ethnicity and CMV serostatus were collected together with the repertoire data. In a later genetic analysis, genome-wide SNP genotypes for about 60% of the 666 donors were used, and that subset was treated as a discovery cohort. All discovery cohort repertoires had been generated using a single sequencing platform. Both class I and class II loci were covered by HLA typing, at four-digit resolution. Typing coverage varied by locus: roughly 629-640 donors for A, B, C, DRB1 and DQB1; 500 to 550 for DQA1; nearly 610 for DPA1; approximately 470 for DPB1. Four or five DR-DQ haplotypes were handled as single units for association and clustering because linkage in the cohort was strong. Across some 400 genotyped donors of the cohort, an average of about 240,000 unique TCR beta nucleotide sequences per donor were sequenced, and around 19% of those sequences were non-productive. General conclusions and limits of the study: A further reported finding was that TCR beta sequences accurately predicted the HLA-A and HLA-B alleles for most subjects in the first cohort. The authors suggested that the approach could potentially be generalized to other disease states and immunological phenotypes. The earlier analysis of approximately 560 of the donors excluded over 15 rarely observed V segments, including chromosome 9 orphons, because counts were too low. For the cohort, immune exposure information was limited to CMV serostatus. Broadly in line with IMGT annotations, most TCR beta V segments showed up in productive rearrangements about 87% or about 30% of the time in an earlier analysis of a few hundred of the donors. Specific HLA alleles were associated with over 15,000 TCR beta sequences at a false discovery rate of 0.05 in a later analysis. Because HLA typing was unavailable for some donors at each locus, only the typed subset was used in association tests. V-gene and J-gene trimming of TCR beta chains was associated with a missense DCLRE1C variant in a later genetic analysis, and the association was replicated in an independent cohort. Assigning TCR associations to individual alleles was difficult when HLA alleles, especially DR and DQ, strongly co-occurred. Most TCR sequences were seen in very few donors, while some public TCRs were found in many individuals. A group of highly shared sequence variants was considered likely to be a technical artifact of the sequencing pipeline. In a later analysis, most CMV-associated TCR beta chains were found to appear HLA-restricted, with HLA associations seemingly driven largely by CMV exposure. Presence/absence analyses assumed roughly uniform sequencing depth across donors, an assumption that may not hold. A later genetic analysis reported fewer N-insertions in productive TCRs among donors in an Asian-associated ancestry cluster than the roughly 690-donor mean. Cytomegalovirus status was reported to be diagnosed by the classifier with high specificity and sensitivity in both the original and validation cohorts. A total of 150 to 200 TCR beta chains were listed by the study as associated with cytomegalovirus. Correlated functional status among segregating V segments might be attributable to linkage disequilibrium, but an unknown experimental factor could not be ruled out. A few of the identified cytomegalovirus-associated TCR beta chains were confirmed in vitro to be specific for cytomegalovirus antigens. In a later analysis, HLA-associated TCR beta chains showed more clonal expansion and lower generation probabilities than non-associated chains that were equally common. Because the 87-base-pair reads could not distinguish some IMGT-functional V segments, including TRBV6-2 and TRBV6-3, those segments were excluded. According to a later analysis, TCR association rates differed among HLA loci, with DRB1 alleles showing the most associated TCRs and HLA-C alleles showing the fewest. The cohort was sequenced for TCR beta chains only, and without alpha or paired-chain data the features that could be detected were limited. A later analysis reported that several top co-occurrence clusters appeared linked to parvovirus B19, influenza, CMV and Epstein-Barr virus.

The cohort consisted of 670 or so healthy bone marrow donors. At the time of sampling, every cohort member was nominally healthy, though immune exposures that went unrecorded were likely present. The donor was CMV seropositive and belonged to the group of 250 to 300 seropositive cohort members. A peripheral blood sample was collected from each donor, and TCR beta sequencing was performed on peripheral blood mononuclear cells. Genomic DNA extraction from the blood cell samples was performed with the Qiagen DNeasy Blood Extraction Kit. The receptor library was made with the immunoSEQ multiplex PCR assay. The multiplex PCR relied on a mix of 60 forward primers for TCR Vbeta segments and 13 reverse primers for TCR Jbeta segments. The CDR3 region of rearranged TCR beta genes was amplified from genomic DNA by a multiplex PCR assay. The amplified TCR beta libraries were sequenced on the Illumina HiSeq System as 87-base-pair reads. The authors' analysis ran thus. A later analysis counted around 72 million unique TCR beta chains across the 666 repertoires, and some 11 million of these chains were shared by at least two donors. Raw reads were error-corrected and collapsed into unique sequences by a nearest-neighbor algorithm in which closely related sequences were merged to remove PCR and sequencing errors. CDR3 sequences were aligned to IMGT reference sequences to assign V, D and J gene segments. For a sequence to be retained, a match of at least six nucleotides was required to both a V gene segment and a J gene segment. Rearrangements were classified as productive when the CDR3 lacked stop codons and remained in frame with V and J, and all other rearrangements were classified as non-productive. CDR3 was defined according to IMGT convention as the region running from the second conserved V-encoded cysteine to the conserved J-encoded phenylalanine. The earlier analysis of about 610 of the donors excluded any sequence lacking an unambiguous match to a single V gene segment. In an earlier analysis of 587 of the donors, V segments were called functional above 56.7% productive rearrangements and were called segregating when the between-donor standard deviation exceeded 5%. A statistical classification framework was developed to diagnose cytomegalovirus status using the catalog of TCR beta chain sequences. In a later analysis, V and J genes were assigned by comparing TCR nucleotide sequences against IMGT/GENE-DB human TR gene sequences. A later analysis assigned CDR3 sequences and most-parsimonious VDJ recombination scenarios with the TCRdist pipeline. In a later analysis, every TCR beta chain was defined by the combination of its CDR3 amino acid sequence and its V-gene family, and reads without a unique V-gene family were dropped. As a way to deal with suspected cross-contamination and a sequencing artifact, a later analysis dropped nearly 600 nucleotide sequences that were highly shared and had low generation probability. A later analysis calculated a clonal expansion index for each public chain from normalized within-repertoire ranks of inferred template counts. In a later analysis, generation probabilities were computed using a VDJ recombination model fitted to out-of-frame rearrangements, and the results were checked against IGoR. Hypergeometric tests were used in a later analysis to score TCR-TCR, TCR-HLA and TCR-CMV co-occurrence, with a repertoire-size bias correction applied to the TCR pairs. In a later analysis, false discovery rates were estimated by permuting HLA or CMV assignments 20 times. In a later analysis, co-occurring TCRs were grouped using DBSCAN, and TCRdist sequence similarity was added for clustering within HLA-allele-positive subsets. For co-occurrence clustering, repertoires with fewer than 30,000 or more than 120,000 public chains were excluded, along with about five repertoires with anomalous nucleotide sharing. TCRdb obtained this table from immuneACCESS and retained in-frame rearrangements with V and J assigned. These tables miss some clones; where compared with another copy, unresolved V genes account for less than half of the shortfall, and the remainder is unexplained. V, J and clone size were drawn from that table, and D and trimming were deduced from the DNA. Recorded for this sample are 200,000 to 300,000 clones; about 80% of them occurred a single time. The ten largest account for around 8% of the sample.

On this clone: Its specific antigen is unknown. No much larger clone is present one base from it, and per-base qualities are unavailable.

V is cut by 4 bases and J by 5 bases, and the space between the germline ends is 8 bases. The germline V gene yields SGHVS for CDR1 and FNYEAQ for CDR2. The CDR3 numbers 12 residues from cysteine through phenylalanine. This entry keeps only the CDR3 DNA: 36 bases, framed from base 1. The sequence was collected from a woman in her sixties in good health and CMV-seropositive. The specimen was PBMCs. The chain employs TRBV7-6 and TRBJ2-5; the D gene remains uncertain. The nucleotide sequence is given as TGTGCCAGCAGCTCCCTCCTGGAGACCCAGTACTTC. The translation is CASSSLLETQYF.